This T cell receptor (beta chain) came from a study of OX40 agonist ivuxolimab in advanced cancers. About the study: With ivuxolimab, an agonistic anti-OX40 (CD134) antibody, patients were treated. The dose-escalation group included hepatocellular carcinoma, melanoma, renal cell carcinoma and head and neck cancer. Allowance was made for prior anti-PD-1, anti-PD-L1 or anti-CTLA-4 therapy, and roughly 40% had some.

Regarding the study as a whole: Fewer expanded clones were found on average in CD4+ than in CD8+ T cells.

Comments on this clone: Its target is unknown. Distinct nucleotide sequences in the sample also encode this CDR3.

Method: immunoSEQ multiplex PCR; TCRdb's copy keeps in-frame clones and lacks some. The table lists 50,000 or so clones, around 77% of them singletons. The source was CD4+ or CD8+ T cells sorted from blood, collected in a trial of the OX40 agonist ivuxolimab. This clonotype originated in an adult with an advanced solid tumor such as melanoma, head and neck, liver or kidney cancer.

This CDR3 reads CASSRAPGSEAFF. The CDR3 region has the DNA TGTGCCAGCAGTCGCGCACCGGGGAGCGAAGCTTTCTTT. V usage is TRBV6-5 and J usage is TRBJ1-1; no reliable D call. Trimming took off 5 bases at V and 8 bases at J, with 15 bases between the two ends. The germline gives CDR1 MNHEY, CDR2 SVGAGI. This CDR3 spans 13 amino acids.